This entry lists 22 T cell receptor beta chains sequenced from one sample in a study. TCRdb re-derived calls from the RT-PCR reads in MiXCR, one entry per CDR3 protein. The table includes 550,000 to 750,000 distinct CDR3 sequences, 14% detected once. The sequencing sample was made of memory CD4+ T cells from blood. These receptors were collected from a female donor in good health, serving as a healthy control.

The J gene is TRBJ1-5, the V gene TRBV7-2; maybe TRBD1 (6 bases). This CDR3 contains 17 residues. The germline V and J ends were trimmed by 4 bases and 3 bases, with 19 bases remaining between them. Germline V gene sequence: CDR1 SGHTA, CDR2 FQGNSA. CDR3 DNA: TGTGCCAGCAGCTCCCGACCTCGGACAGAAACCAATCAGCCCCAGCATTTT. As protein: CASSSRPRTETNQPQHF.

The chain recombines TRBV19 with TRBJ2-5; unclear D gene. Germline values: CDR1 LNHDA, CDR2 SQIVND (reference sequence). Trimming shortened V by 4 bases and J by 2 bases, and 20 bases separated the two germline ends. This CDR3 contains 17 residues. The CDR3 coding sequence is TGTGCCAGTAGTAACGGCGGCACCCTGGTGGGGCAAGAGACCCAGTACTTC. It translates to CASSNGGTLVGQETQYF.

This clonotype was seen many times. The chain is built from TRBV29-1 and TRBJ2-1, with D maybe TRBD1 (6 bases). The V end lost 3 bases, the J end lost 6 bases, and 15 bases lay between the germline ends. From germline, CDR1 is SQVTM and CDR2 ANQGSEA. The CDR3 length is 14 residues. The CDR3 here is CSVDEGVGGNEQFF. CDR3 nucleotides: TGCAGCGTTGACGAGGGGGTTGGCGGCAATGAGCAGTTCTTC.

The CDR3 sequence is CAARPGPSVTGELFF. The CDR3 nucleotides are TGTGCCGCCAGACCGGGGCCAAGCGTCACCGGGGAGCTGTTTTTT. V and J are TRBV10-3 and TRBJ2-2, with D perhaps given as TRBD1 or TRBD2 (5 bases each). This CDR3 contains 15 residues. V was trimmed by 11 bases and J by 4 bases, leaving 20 bases between them. CDR1 and CDR2 (germline): ENHRY, SYGVKD.

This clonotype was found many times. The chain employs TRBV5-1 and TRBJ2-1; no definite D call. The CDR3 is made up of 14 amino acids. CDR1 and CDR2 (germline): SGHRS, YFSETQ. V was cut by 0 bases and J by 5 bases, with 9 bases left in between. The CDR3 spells CASSLDMANNEQFF. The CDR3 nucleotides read TGCGCCAGCAGCTTGGACATGGCAAACAATGAGCAGTTCTTC.

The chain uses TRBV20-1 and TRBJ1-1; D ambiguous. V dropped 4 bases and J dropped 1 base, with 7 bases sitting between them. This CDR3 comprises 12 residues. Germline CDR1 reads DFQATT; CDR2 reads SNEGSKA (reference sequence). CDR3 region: CSANVKNTEAFF. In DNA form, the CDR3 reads TGCAGTGCTAACGTCAAGAACACTGAAGCTTTCTTT.

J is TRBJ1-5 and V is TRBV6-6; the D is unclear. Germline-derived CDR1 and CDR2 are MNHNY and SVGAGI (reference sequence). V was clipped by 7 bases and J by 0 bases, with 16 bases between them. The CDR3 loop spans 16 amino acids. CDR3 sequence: CASIPEQGISNQPQHF. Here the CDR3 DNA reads TGTGCCAGCATTCCAGAGCAAGGGATTAGCAATCAGCCCCAGCATTTT.

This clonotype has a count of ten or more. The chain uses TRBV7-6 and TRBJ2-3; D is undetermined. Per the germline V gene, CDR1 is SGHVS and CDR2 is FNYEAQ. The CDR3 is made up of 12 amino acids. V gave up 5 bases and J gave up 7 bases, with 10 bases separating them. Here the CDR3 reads CASSNHANTQYF. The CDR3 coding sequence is TGTGCCAGCAGCAACCATGCAAATACGCAGTATTTT.

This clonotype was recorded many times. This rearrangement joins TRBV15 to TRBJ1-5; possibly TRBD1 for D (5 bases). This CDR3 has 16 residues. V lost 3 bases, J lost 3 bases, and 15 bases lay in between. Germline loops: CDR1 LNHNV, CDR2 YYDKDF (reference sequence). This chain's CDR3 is CATSSGHTSANQPQHF. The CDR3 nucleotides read TGTGCCACCAGCAGCGGACATACATCTGCCAATCAGCCCCAGCATTTT.

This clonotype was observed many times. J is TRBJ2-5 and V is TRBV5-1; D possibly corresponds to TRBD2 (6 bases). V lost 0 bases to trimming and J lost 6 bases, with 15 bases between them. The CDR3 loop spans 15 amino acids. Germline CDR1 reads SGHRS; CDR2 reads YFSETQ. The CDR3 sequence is CASSLEGTGGKTQYF. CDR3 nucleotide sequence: TGCGCCAGCAGCTTGGAGGGCACCGGGGGAAAGACCCAGTACTTC. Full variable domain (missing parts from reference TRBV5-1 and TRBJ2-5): KAGVTQTPRYLIKTRGQQVTLSCSPISGHRSVSWYQQTPGQGLQFLFEYFSETQRNKGNFPGRFSGRQFSNSRSEMNVSTLELGDSALYLCASSLEGTGGKTQYFGPGTRLLVL.

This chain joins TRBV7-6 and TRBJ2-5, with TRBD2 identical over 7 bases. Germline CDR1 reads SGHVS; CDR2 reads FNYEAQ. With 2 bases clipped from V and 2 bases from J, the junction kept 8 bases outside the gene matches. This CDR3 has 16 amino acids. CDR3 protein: CASSLMASGVQETQYF. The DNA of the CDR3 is TGTGCCAGCAGCTTAATGGCTAGCGGTGTGCAAGAGACCCAGTACTTC.

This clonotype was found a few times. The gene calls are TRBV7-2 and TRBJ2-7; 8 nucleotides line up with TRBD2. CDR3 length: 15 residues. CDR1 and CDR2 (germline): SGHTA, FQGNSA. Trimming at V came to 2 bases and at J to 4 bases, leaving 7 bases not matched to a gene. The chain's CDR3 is CASSLMGLVGYEQYF. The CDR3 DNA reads TGTGCCAGCAGCTTAATGGGACTAGTCGGGTACGAGCAGTACTTC.

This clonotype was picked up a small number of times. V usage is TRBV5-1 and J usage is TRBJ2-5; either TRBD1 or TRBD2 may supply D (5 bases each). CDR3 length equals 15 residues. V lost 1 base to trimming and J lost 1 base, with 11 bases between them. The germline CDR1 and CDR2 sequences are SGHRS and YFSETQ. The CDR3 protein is CASSLQQGTQETQYF. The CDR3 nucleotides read TGCGCCAGCAGCTTGCAACAAGGGACCCAAGAGACCCAGTACTTC.

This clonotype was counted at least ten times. The CDR3 nucleotides are TGCGCCAGCAGCCTGGGGTGGACATCCTACAATGAGCAGTTCTTC. It is translated as CASSLGWTSYNEQFF. The chain couples TRBV5-1 to TRBJ2-1, with D possibly matching TRBD1 (5 bases). This CDR3 spans 15 amino acids. The V and J ends lost 4 bases and 1 base respectively, with 12 bases between them. Germline assignment: CDR1 SGHRS and CDR2 YFSETQ.

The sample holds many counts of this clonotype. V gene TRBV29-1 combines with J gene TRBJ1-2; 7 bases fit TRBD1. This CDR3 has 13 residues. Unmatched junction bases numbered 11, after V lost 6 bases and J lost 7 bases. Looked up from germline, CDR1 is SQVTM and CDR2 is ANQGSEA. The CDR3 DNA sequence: TGCAGCGTCGGGGACAGAAACCGGGGTGGCTACACCTTC. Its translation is CSVGDRNRGGYTF.

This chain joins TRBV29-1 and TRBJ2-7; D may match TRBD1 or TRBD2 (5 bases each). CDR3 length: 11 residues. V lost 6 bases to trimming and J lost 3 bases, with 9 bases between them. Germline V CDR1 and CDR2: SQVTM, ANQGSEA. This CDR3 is CSVGEYYEQYF. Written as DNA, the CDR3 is TGCAGCGTGGGGGAGTACTACGAGCAGTACTTC.

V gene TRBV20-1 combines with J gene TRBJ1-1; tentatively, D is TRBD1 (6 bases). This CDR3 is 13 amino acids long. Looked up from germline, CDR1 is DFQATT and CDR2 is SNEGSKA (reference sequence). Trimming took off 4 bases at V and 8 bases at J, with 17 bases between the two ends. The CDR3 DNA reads TGCAGTGCTACCAGAAGAGGGGGAGGGGAAGCTTTCTTT. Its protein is CSATRRGGGEAFF.

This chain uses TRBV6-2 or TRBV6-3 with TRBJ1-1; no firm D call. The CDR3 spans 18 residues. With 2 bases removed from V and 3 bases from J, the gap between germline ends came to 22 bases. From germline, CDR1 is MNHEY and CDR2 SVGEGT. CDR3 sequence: CASSYRQDQGFRDTEAFF. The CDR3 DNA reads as TGTGCCAGCAGTTACAGGCAGGACCAAGGCTTTCGGGACACTGAAGCTTTCTTT.

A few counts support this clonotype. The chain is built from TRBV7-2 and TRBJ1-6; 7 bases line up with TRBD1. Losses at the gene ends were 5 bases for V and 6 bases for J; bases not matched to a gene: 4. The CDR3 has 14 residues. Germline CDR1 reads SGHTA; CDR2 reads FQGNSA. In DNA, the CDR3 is TGTGCCAGCAGCCAGACAGGGTTTAATTCACCCCTCCACTTT. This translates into CASSQTGFNSPLHF.

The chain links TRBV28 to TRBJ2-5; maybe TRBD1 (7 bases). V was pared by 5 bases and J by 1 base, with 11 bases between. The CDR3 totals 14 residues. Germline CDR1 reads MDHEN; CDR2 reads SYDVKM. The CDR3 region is CASSGQGGQETQYF. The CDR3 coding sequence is TGTGCCAGCAGTGGTCAGGGGGGCCAAGAGACCCAGTACTTC.

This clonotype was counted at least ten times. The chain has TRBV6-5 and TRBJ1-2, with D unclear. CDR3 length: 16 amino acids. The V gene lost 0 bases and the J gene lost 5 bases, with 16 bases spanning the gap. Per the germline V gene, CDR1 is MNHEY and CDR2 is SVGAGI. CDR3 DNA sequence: TGTGCCAGCAGTTACTCGAGCGGGGAGGGTACTTATGGCTACACCTTC. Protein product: CASSYSSGEGTYGYTF.

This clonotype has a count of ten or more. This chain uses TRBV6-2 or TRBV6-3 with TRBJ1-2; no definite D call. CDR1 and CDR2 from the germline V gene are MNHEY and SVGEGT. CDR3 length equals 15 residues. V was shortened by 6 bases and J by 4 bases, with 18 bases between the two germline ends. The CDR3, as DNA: TGTGCCAGCAGCCGGGATCTCGGGCAATCCTATGGCTACACCTTC. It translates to CASSRDLGQSYGYTF.